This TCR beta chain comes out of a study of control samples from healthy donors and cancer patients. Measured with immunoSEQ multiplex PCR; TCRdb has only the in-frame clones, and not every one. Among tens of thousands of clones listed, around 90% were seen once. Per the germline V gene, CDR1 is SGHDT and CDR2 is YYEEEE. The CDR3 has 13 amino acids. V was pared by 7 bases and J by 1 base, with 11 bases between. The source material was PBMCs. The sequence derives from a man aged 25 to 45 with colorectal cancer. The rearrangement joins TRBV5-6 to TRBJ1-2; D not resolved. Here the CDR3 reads CASGNPLNYGYTF. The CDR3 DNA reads TGTGCCAGCGGGAACCCGCTTAACTATGGCTACACCTTC.